This TCR beta chain was recovered during a study of PD-1 blockade in classical Hodgkin lymphoma (dated by TCRdb to the early 2020s). In terms of the full investigation: Nivolumab dosing was 3 mg/kg intravenously every 2 weeks, continuing until either disease progression or unacceptable toxicity. To define a peripheral blood immune signature of response to PD-1 blockade in classical Hodgkin lymphoma, the study combined TCR beta sequencing with CyTOF.

Note on this clone: There is no known antigen for this receptor. There are no base qualities to consult, and no much larger clone falls within one base.

The research as a whole found: Baseline TCR diversity was reported to be lower in newly diagnosed patients than in healthy donors, and even lower in relapsed/refractory patients. The study was limited to a single clinical trial cohort, and causes of repertoire differences, possibly disease activity or prior therapy, remained undefined. Among trial patients, those achieving complete response had baseline diversity similar to that of newly diagnosed patients, while diversity was significantly lower in partial responders and progressors. Diversity was lower in patients who began nivolumab less than 1 year after ASCT, so these patients were left out of later analyses to avoid confounding by immune reconstitution. CD4+ but not CD8+ TCR diversity rose significantly by C4D1 (p=0.0027 vs p=0.16), most apparent in complete responders (p=0.02).

The Qiagen DNeasy kit was used to extract genomic DNA from unsorted PBMCs and from the negatively selected CD4+ and CD8+ fractions. TCR beta CDR3 regions were subjected to amplification by immunoSEQ multiplex PCR with primers that anneal to V and J segments. Amplification bias was minimized using a synthetic immune receptor repertoire, and residual bias was removed computationally after sequencing. Per the authors' processing: Repertoire diversity was quantified as the Shannon entropy index using custom Python scripts. Unsorted, CD4+ and CD8+ repertoires were analyzed separately, except for combined analyses in which CD4+ and CD8+ sequences were merged in silico. Clonal expansion was defined as a frequency increase of at least 2-fold after treatment compared with C1D1, and clones undetected at baseline were assigned a pseudocount of 0.5. Clones with 0 or 1 copy at C1D1 were classified as singleton clones, and clones with 2 or more copies were classified as non-singleton clones. Clones expanded in unsorted samples were assigned a CD4+, CD8+ or unknown annotation through matching of protein sequences in sorted samples from the same patient. Wilcoxon tests on paired samples were used to test changes in diversity from C1D1 to C4D1. In TCRdb, the immuneACCESS table is reduced to in-frame sequences with V and J assigned. These tables do not hold every clone; where another copy was compared, an unresolved V gene accounts for under half, and the others remain unexplained. V, J and clone size are taken as reported in that table, and D and trimming were inferred from the DNA itself. For this sample there are around 24,000 clones; 81% appear just once. Of the sample, around 23% falls within the top ten clones.

This sample's time point label indicates: cycle 4 day 1 (C4D1), after more than five weeks of nivolumab. Every trial patient had relapsed after autologous stem cell transplantation, and cohorts A, B and C differed in prior brentuximab vedotin exposure. A total of over 50 patients with relapsed/refractory classical Hodgkin lymphoma made up the trial cohort, and each patient's best overall response was complete response, partial response or progressive disease. Trial patients were treated with single-agent nivolumab in the multi-cohort phase II CheckMate 205 trial. Best overall response was determined by an independent review committee according to the 2007 International Working Group response criteria. PBMCs from the trial were collected at three points: immediately before nivolumab initiation (C1D1), and during therapy at cycle 2 day 1 and cycle 4 day 1. Peripheral blood was collected in 8 mL Vacutainer Cell Preparation Tubes, from which PBMCs were isolated by centrifugation and then cryopreserved.

This sequence was found in a human donor with classical Hodgkin lymphoma. This specimen was peripheral blood mononuclear cells (PBMCs), taken before the fourth cycle of nivolumab.

Here is the DNA: TGTGCCAGTAGTCAGACGACAGGGTTAACTTTCCAGCCCCAGCATTTT. This gives the protein CASSQTTGLTFQPQHF. The chain uses TRBV19 and TRBJ1-5; the junction holds 7 bases that match TRBD1. According to the germline V gene (reference sequence), CDR1 reads LNHDA and CDR2 reads SQIVND. The CDR3 spans 16 residues, from the cysteine through the phenylalanine. Only the CDR3 DNA stays, 48 bases, in frame from base 1. V has 5 bases trimmed and J has 7 bases trimmed; junction bases matching no gene number 14.